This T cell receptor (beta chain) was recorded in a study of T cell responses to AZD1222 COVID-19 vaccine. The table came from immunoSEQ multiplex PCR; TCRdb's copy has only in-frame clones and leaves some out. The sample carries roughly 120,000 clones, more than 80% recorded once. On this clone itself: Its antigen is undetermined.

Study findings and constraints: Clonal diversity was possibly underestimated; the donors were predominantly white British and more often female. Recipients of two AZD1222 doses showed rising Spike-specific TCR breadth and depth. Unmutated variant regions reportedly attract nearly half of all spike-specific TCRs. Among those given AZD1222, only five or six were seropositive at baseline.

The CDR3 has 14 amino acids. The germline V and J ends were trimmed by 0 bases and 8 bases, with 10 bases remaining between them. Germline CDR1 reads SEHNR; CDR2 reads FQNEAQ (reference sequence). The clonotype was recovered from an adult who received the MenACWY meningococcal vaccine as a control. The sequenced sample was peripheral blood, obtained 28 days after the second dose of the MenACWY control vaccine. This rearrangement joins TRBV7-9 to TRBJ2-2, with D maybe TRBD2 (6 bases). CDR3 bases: TGTGCCAGCAGCTTAGCGGCGGGGCTAGGGGAGCTGTTTTTT. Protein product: CASSLAAGLGELFF.